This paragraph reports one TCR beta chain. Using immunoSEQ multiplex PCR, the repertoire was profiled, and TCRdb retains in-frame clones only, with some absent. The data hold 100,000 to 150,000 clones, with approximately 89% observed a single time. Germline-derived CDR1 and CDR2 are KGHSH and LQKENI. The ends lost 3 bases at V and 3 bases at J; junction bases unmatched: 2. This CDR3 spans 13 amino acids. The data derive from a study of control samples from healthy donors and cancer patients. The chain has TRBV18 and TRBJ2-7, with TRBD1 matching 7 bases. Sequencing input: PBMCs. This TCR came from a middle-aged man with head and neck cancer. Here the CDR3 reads CASSPRDSYEQYF. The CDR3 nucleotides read TGTGCCAGCTCACCCCGGGACAGCTACGAGCAGTACTTC.